These 13 T cell receptor beta chains came from one sample sequenced in a study of T cells in tuberculosis. After thawing and overnight rest, PBMC were stained with GMM-loaded CD1B tetramer, viability dye and anti-CD3 for sorting. C32 glucose monomycolate from Rhodococcus equi was loaded onto the CD1B tetramers. The method was immunoSEQ multiplex PCR; TCRdb's version includes in-frame clones alone and lacks a portion of them. Of tens of thousands of clones listed, roughly 93% are singletons. Sample: CD1b-GMM tetramer-negative cells sorted from PBMCs. These receptors were collected from an adult woman with latent tuberculosis.

This rearrangement joins TRBV28 to TRBJ2-1; weak D call: TRBD2 (8 bases). The V gene lost 7 bases and the J gene lost 6 bases, with 22 bases spanning the gap. The germline V gene has CDR1 MDHEN and CDR2 SYDVKM. This CDR3 contains 16 residues. In DNA, the CDR3 is TGTGCCAGCAACGAACGGGGGGGACAGAGCGTCAATGAGCAGTTCTTC. It encodes CASNERGGQSVNEQFF.

The CDR3, as DNA: TGTGCCAGCAGCTTAGTAGCAGATACGCAGTATTTT. It translates to CASSLVADTQYF. The genes are TRBV11-2 and TRBJ2-3; the D is unclear. This CDR3 is built from 12 residues. Trimming stripped 1 base from V and 4 bases from J, with 3 bases between. Germline CDR1 reads SGHAT; CDR2 reads FQNNGV.

The V call is TRBV5-1, the J call TRBJ2-1, with 11 bases fitting TRBD2. V shed 4 bases, J shed 8 bases, and the junction held 5 bases outside the gene matches. The CDR3 totals 14 residues. Germline values: CDR1 SGHRS, CDR2 YFSETQ. CDR3: CASSQLAGVDEQFF. The CDR3 DNA follows: TGCGCCAGCAGCCAACTAGCGGGGGTAGATGAGCAGTTCTTC. The full variable domain, its missing parts supplied by reference TRBV5-1 and TRBJ2-1, is KAGVTQTPRYLIKTRGQQVTLSCSPISGHRSVSWYQQTPGQGLQFLFEYFSETQRNKGNFPGRFSGRQFSNSRSEMNVSTLELGDSALYLCASSQLAGVDEQFFGPGTRLTVL.

J is TRBJ1-2 and V is TRBV29-1, with D perhaps matching TRBD1 (6 bases). Germline V gene data show CDR1 as SQVTM and CDR2 as ANQGSEA. The CDR3 is made up of 14 amino acids. The V end was cut by 6 bases, the J end by 6 bases, with 20 bases between. The CDR3 coding sequence is TGCAGCGTCGCCAGGGGTGGTTTACGGGATGGCTACACCTTC. Translating it yields CSVARGGLRDGYTF.

This clone is a singleton in its sample. The rearrangement uses TRBV7-6 and TRBJ2-3; 12 bases are a match to TRBD2. From germline, CDR1 is SGHVS and CDR2 FNYEAQ. V shed 0 bases and J 6 bases; nucleotides not matched to a gene: 7. The CDR3 totals 17 residues. This chain's CDR3 is CASSLALLAGGTDTQYF. The DNA of the CDR3 is TGTGCCAGCAGCTTAGCGTTACTAGCGGGGGGAACGGATACGCAGTATTTT.

The V and J genes are TRBV25-1 and TRBJ1-1; no definite D call. Trimming took off 6 bases at V and 1 base at J, with 18 bases between the two ends. The V gene's germline CDR1 is MGHDK and CDR2 SYGVNS. The CDR3 is 16 amino acids. The CDR3 protein is CASRTTAGSANTEAFF. The CDR3 DNA sequence: TGTGCCAGCAGGACAACTGCAGGATCGGCGAACACTGAAGCTTTCTTT.

The chain combines TRBV4-2 with TRBJ2-3; 13 bases map to TRBD2. The germline V gene has CDR1 LGHNA and CDR2 YNFKEQ. The CDR3 consists of 20 residues. V lost 4 bases and J lost 4; bases outside the gene matches: 17. CDR3 sequence (DNA): TGTGCCAGCAGCCGACAGACTAGCGGGGGGACGCCCGGAGTCCCAGATACGCAGTATTTT. This gives the protein CASSRQTSGGTPGVPDTQYF.

This clone was seen once. The chain employs TRBV7-2 and TRBJ2-1, with TRBD1 matching over 7 bases. Germline V CDR1 and CDR2: SGHTA, FQGNSA. The CDR3 length is 15 residues. Germline trimming cut 4 bases from V and 6 bases from J; bases unmatched to any gene: 9. This CDR3 is CASSSPGTVFNEQFF. For the CDR3, the DNA is TGTGCCAGCAGCTCGCCGGGGACAGTTTTCAATGAGCAGTTCTTC.

The chain combines TRBV4-1 with TRBJ1-1; D gene ambiguous. V dropped 3 bases and J dropped 1 base, with 3 bases sitting between them. The CDR3 sequence is 12 residues long. Germline loops: CDR1 MGHRA, CDR2 YSYEKL. CDR3: CASSQRNTEAFF. The CDR3 coding sequence is TGCGCCAGCAGCCAGAGGAACACTGAAGCTTTCTTT.

This chain connects TRBV14 to TRBJ1-3, with 9 bases fitting TRBD1. The V segment lost 4 bases and the J segment 4 bases; nucleotides outside the gene matches: 8. Germline V gene data show CDR1 as SGHDN and CDR2 as FVKESK. This CDR3 is 16 amino acids long. The CDR3 spells CASSRRDRAAGNTIYF. The CDR3 bases are TGTGCCAGCAGCCGCCGGGACAGGGCGGCGGGAAACACCATATATTTT.

The rearrangement joins TRBV11-2 to TRBJ2-5; D is undetermined. The ends were cut back, 6 bases at V and 2 bases at J, with 10 bases in the middle. Germline loops: CDR1 SGHAT, CDR2 FQNNGV. This CDR3 has 13 residues. CDR3 loop: CASRPGPQETQYF. As DNA, the CDR3 is TGTGCCAGCAGACCCGGTCCACAAGAGACCCAGTACTTC.

The rearrangement links TRBV6-6 to TRBJ2-5, with TRBD1 identical over 9 bases. This CDR3 has 15 residues. V lost 5 bases, J lost 3 bases, and 7 bases stayed unmatched. Germline CDR1 reads MNHNY; CDR2 reads SVGAGI (reference sequence). CDR3 in amino acids: CASSDRDRVEETQYF. The CDR3 bases are TGTGCCAGCAGTGACCGGGACAGGGTAGAAGAGACCCAGTACTTC.

The chain couples TRBV15 to TRBJ2-1; TRBD1 matches 10 bases. The CDR3 length is 17 residues. V was clipped by 0 bases and J by 2 bases; unmatched bases: 4. Germline V gene lookup returns CDR1 LNHNV and CDR2 YYDKDF (reference sequence). The CDR3, as DNA: TGTGCCACCAGCAGAGACTTTGGGACAGGGGCCTACAATGAGCAGTTCTTC. It is translated as CATSRDFGTGAYNEQFF.